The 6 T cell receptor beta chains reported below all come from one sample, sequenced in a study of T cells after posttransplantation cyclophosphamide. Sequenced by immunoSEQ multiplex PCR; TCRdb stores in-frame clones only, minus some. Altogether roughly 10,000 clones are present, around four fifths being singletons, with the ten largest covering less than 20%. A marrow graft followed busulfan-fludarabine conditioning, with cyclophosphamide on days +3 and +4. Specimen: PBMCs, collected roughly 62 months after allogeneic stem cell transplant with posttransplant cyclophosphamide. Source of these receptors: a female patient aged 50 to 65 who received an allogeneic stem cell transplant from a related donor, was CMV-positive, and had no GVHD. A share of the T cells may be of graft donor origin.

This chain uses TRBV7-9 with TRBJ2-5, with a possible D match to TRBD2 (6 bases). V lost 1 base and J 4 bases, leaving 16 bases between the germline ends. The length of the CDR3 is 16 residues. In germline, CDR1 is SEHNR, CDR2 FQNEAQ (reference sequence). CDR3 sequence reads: CASSLVILASPETQYF. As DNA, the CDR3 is TGTGCCAGCAGCTTAGTAATACTAGCCTCCCCAGAGACCCAGTACTTC. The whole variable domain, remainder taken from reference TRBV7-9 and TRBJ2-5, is DTGVSQNPRHKITKRGQNVTFRCDPISEHNRLYWYRQTLGQGPEFLTYFQNEAQLEKSRLLSDRFSAERPKGSFSTLEIQRTEQGDSAMYLCASSLVILASPETQYFGPGTRLLVL.

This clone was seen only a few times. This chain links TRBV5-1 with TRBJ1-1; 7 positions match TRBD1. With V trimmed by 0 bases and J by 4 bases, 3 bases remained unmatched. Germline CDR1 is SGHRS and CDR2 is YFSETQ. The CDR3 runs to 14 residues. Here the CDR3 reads CASSLGAGGTEAFF. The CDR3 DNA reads TGCGCCAGCAGCTTGGGGGCAGGGGGCACTGAAGCTTTCTTT.

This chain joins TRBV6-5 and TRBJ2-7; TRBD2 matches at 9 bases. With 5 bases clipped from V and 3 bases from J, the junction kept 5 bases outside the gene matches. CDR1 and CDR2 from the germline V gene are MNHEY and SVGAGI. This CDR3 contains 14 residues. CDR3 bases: TGTGCCAGCAGTAGTAGCGGGGGAGTCTACGAGCAGTACTTC. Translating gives CASSSSGGVYEQYF.

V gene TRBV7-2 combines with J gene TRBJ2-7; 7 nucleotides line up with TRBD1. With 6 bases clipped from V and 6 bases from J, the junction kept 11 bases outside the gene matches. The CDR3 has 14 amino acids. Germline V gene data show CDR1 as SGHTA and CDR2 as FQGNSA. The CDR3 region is CASSYDRAVPEQYF. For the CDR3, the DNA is TGTGCCAGCAGTTACGACAGGGCGGTACCCGAGCAGTACTTC.

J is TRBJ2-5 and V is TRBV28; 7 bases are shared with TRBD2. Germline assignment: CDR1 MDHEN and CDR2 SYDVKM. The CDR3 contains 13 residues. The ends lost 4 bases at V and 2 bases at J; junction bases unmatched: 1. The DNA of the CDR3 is TGTGCCAGCAGTTGGGGGGGGCAAGAGACCCAGTACTTC. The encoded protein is CASSWGGQETQYF.

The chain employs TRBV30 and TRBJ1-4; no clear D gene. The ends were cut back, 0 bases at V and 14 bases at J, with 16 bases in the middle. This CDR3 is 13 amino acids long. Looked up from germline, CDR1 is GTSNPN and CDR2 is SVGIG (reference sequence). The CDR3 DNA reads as TGTGCCTGGAGTGTAGGCAGCCGGGTCGAGCTGTTTTTT. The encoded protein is CAWSVGSRVELFF.